These 10 T cell receptor beta chains were all obtained from the same sample, sequenced in a study of T cell clonality in common variable immunodeficiency. What these receptors recognize is not known. Study-level results: In common variable immunodeficiency, TCR beta chains reportedly carried fewer deletions and N-nucleotide insertions.

Assay: immunoSEQ multiplex PCR; the TCRdb copy retains only in-frame clones and omits some. Observed are about 23,000 clones, no singletons, with the top ten taking approximately 10%. Specimen: peripheral blood mononuclear cells. These receptor sequences come from a human donor with common variable immunodeficiency.

Turning to this clone: The sequence runs out 3 residues before the end of the CDR3; the remainder is reconstructed from the germline J gene. The chain carries TRBV6-1 and TRBJ1-1; D gene ambiguous. Trimming took 2 bases from V and 0 from J, leaving 10 bases between them. The CDR3 contains 15 residues. Germline loops: CDR1 MNHNS, CDR2 SASEGT. CDR3 DNA, as far as it was read: TGTGCCAGCAGTGAACTGCTCGGGGTGAACACTGAA. Its protein is CASSELLGVNTE. The full CDR3 sequence reads CASSELLGVNTEAFF.

This clone has more than one count but fewer than ten. The read comes to an end 3 residues before the CDR3 does, leaving the germline J gene to fill in the end. This sequence joins TRBV13 and TRBJ2-1, with 8 bases aligning to TRBD2. Losses at the gene ends were 4 bases for V and 3 bases for J; bases not matched to a gene: 8. The CDR3 has 16 amino acids. Germline values: CDR1 PRHDT, CDR2 FYEKMQ (reference sequence). The covered CDR3 bases are TGTGCCAGCAGCTCGACCGCCAGCGGGAGCTACAATGAG. Protein: CASSSTASGSYNE. The complete CDR3 sequence is CASSSTASGSYNEQFF.

This chain's CDR3 is CASSLGVRGNTIYF. Incomplete CDR3 DNA: TGTGCCAGCAGCTTAGGCGTCCGGGGAAACACC. The V gene is TRBV7-2, the J gene TRBJ1-3; no clear D gene. Sequencing ends 3 residues short of the CDR3 end; the germline J gene provides the rest. V was pared by 1 base and J by 4 bases, with 8 bases between. The germline gives CDR1 SGHTA, CDR2 FQGNSA. The CDR3 length is 14 residues.

This clone was seen ten or more times. The sequence runs out 3 residues before the end of the CDR3; the remainder is reconstructed from the germline J gene. This chain joins TRBV20-1 and TRBJ2-5; 14 positions match TRBD2. This CDR3 is 16 amino acids long. Germline lookup yields CDR1 DFQATT and CDR2 SNEGSKA (reference sequence). Unmatched junction bases numbered 7, after V lost 2 bases and J lost 5 bases. The CDR3 reads CSARPRLAGGSETQYF. CDR3 DNA (partial): TGCAGTGCTAGACCCCGACTAGCGGGGGGGTCCGAGACC.

This clone was detected a few times. Read sequence stops 3 residues before the CDR3 end, and the germline J gene provides the missing end. The V gene is TRBV2, the J gene TRBJ2-2; D perhaps matches TRBD2 (6 bases). V was clipped by 6 bases and J by 3 bases, with 11 bases between them. This CDR3 spans 14 amino acids. Germline V gives CDR1 SNHLY, CDR2 FYNNEI. The DNA read from the CDR3 is TGTGCCAGCAGCGGGGGACTGCACACCGGGGAG. It translates to CASSGGLHTGE. The complete CDR3 reads CASSGGLHTGELFF.

The table lists this clone with a few counts. The read ends 3 residues before the CDR3 terminus; that terminus is restored from the germline J gene. The chain carries TRBV7-8 and TRBJ1-1; D is possibly TRBD1 (5 bases). The CDR3 is made up of 14 amino acids. CDR1 and CDR2 from the germline V gene are SGHVS and FQNEAQ. V was shortened by 0 bases and J by 2 bases, with 7 bases between the two germline ends. CDR3 sequence reads: CASSLAGVNTEAFF. CDR3 bases read: TGTGCCAGCAGCTTAGCAGGGGTCAACACTGAA. Variable domain in full (rest from reference TRBV7-8 and TRBJ1-1): GAGVSQSPRYKVAKRGQDVALRCDPISGHVSLFWYQQALGQGPEFLTYFQNEAQLDKSGLPSDRFFAERPEGSVSTLKIQRTQQEDSAVYLCASSLAGVNTEAFFGQGTRLTVV.

Comments on this clone: With the read ending 3 residues before the CDR3 end, the germline J gene is used to fill in that end. This chain links TRBV11-1 with TRBJ2-1; the D gene is possibly TRBD2 (6 bases). CDR3 length equals 13 residues. The V and J ends lost 5 bases and 7 bases respectively, with 12 bases between them. The germline V gene encodes CDR1 SGHAT and CDR2 FQDESV (reference sequence). The CDR3 spells CASSRSGVNEQFF. CDR3 DNA (partial): TGTGCCAGCAGCCGCTCGGGGGTGAATGAG.

This clone was observed a few times. Coverage ceases 3 residues before the CDR3 finishes, and the germline J gene fills in the end. The rearrangement uses TRBV2 and TRBJ1-1; no reliable D call. CDR1 is SNHLY and CDR2 is FYNNEI in the germline V gene. The CDR3 totals 14 residues. Deletions cut 5 bases from V and 1 base from J, with 11 bases between. The CDR3 bases that were read are TGTGCCAGCAGTCAGAAACGACAGAACACTGAA. Encoded protein: CASSQKRQNTE. The whole CDR3 sequence is CASSQKRQNTEAFF. Drawing the rest from reference TRBV2 and TRBJ1-1, the complete variable domain is EPEVTQTPSHQVTQMGQEVILRCVPISNHLYFYWYRQILGQKVEFLVSFYNNEISEKSEIFDDQFSVERPDGSNFTLKIRSTKLEDSAMYFCASSQKRQNTEAFFGQGTRLTVV.

This clone was recorded a few times. The CDR3 sequence: CSAYGVFGGEVNYGYTF. The sequenced part of the CDR3 DNA is TGCAGTGCCTATGGGGTATTTGGGGGCGAGGTTAACTATGGC. The V and J genes are TRBV20-1 and TRBJ1-2, with D maybe TRBD1 (6 bases). The CDR3 goes on 3 residues after the read ends, and that part is filled in from the germline J gene. Germline CDR1 reads DFQATT; CDR2 reads SNEGSKA (reference sequence). V dropped 6 bases and J dropped 1 base, with 24 bases sitting between them. The CDR3 spans 17 residues.

This CDR3 is CASTAGRPDTQYF. The sequenced part of the CDR3 DNA is TGTGCCAGTACGGCAGGGAGGCCAGATACG. The chain joins TRBV19 to TRBJ2-3, with D perhaps matching TRBD2 (6 bases). The read halts 3 residues ahead of the CDR3 end, with the missing end drawn from the germline J gene. CDR3 length: 13 amino acids. Germline V gives CDR1 LNHDA, CDR2 SQIVND (reference sequence). Trimming stripped 7 bases from V and 4 bases from J, with 12 bases between.